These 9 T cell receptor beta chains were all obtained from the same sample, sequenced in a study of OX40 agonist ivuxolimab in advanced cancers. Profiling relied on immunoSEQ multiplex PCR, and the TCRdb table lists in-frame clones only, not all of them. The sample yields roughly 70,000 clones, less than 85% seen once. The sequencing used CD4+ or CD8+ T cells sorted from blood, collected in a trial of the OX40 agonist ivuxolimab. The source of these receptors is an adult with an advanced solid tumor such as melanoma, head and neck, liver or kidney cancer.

CDR3 sequence: CASSYVSISIPTEAFF. The CDR3 coding sequence is TGTGCCAGCAGTTACGTATCGATATCGATACCAACTGAAGCTTTCTTT. The chain has TRBV6-5 and TRBJ1-1; D gene uncertain. The CDR3 is 16 residues long. Germline V CDR1 and CDR2: MNHEY, SVGAGI. Trimming pared 2 bases from V and 5 bases from J, leaving 18 bases between.

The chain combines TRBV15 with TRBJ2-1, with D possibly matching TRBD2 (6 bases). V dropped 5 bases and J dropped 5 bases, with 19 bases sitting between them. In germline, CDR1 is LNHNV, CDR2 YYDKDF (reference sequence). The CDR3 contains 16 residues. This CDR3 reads CATSGLPGLGDNEQFF. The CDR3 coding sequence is TGTGCCACCAGCGGACTTCCGGGACTGGGGGACAATGAGCAGTTCTTC.

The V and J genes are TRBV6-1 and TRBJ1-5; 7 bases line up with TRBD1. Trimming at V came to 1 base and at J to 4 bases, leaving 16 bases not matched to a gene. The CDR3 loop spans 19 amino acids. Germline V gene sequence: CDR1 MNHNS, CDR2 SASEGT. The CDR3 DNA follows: TGTGCCAGCAGTGAAGAAATGTCCACGGGACAGATTATAAATCAGCCCCAGCATTTT. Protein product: CASSEEMSTGQIINQPQHF.

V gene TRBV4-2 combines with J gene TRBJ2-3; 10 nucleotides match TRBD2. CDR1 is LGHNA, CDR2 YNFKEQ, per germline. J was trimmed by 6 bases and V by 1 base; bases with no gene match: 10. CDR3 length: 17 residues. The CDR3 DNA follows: TGTGCCAGCAGCCAAGGACGGGCTAGCGGGAGATTTGATACGCAGTATTTT. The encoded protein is CASSQGRASGRFDTQYF.

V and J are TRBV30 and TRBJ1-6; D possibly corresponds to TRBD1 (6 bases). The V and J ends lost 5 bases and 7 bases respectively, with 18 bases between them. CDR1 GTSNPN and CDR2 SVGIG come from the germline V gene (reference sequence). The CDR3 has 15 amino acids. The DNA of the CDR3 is TGTGCCTGGGCCCCCTTGGACAGCGGGAATTCACCCCTCCACTTT. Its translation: CAWAPLDSGNSPLHF.

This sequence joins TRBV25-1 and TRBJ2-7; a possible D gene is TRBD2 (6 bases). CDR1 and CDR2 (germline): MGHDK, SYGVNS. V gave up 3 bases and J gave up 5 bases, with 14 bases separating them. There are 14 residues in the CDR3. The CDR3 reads CASSDWEGGDEQYF. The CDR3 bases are TGTGCCAGCAGTGACTGGGAAGGAGGGGACGAGCAGTACTTC.

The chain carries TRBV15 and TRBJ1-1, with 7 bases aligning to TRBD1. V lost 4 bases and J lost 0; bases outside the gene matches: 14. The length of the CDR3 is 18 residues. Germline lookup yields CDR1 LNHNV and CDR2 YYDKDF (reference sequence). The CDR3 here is CATSTPHGGGGMNTEAFF. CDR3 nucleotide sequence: TGTGCCACCAGCACGCCCCATGGAGGGGGCGGCATGAACACTGAAGCTTTCTTT.

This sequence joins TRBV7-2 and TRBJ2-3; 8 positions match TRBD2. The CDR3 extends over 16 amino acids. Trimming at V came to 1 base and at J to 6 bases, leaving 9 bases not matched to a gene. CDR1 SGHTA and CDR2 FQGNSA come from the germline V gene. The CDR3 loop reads CASSLGGGTSGDTQYF. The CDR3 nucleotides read TGTGCCAGCAGCTTAGGCGGGGGGACCTCAGGCGATACGCAGTATTTT. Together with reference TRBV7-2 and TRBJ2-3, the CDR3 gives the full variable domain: GAGVSQSPSNKVTEKGKDVELRCDPISGHTALYWYRQSLGQGLEFLIYFQGNSAPDKSGLPSDRFSAERTGGSVSTLTIQRTQQEDSAVYLCASSLGGGTSGDTQYFGPGTRLTVL.

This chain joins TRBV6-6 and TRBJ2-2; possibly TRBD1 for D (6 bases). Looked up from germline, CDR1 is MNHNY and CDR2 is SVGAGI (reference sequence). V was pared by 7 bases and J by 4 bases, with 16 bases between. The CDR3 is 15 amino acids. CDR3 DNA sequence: TGTGCCAGCAAAGGGACACTCTCTCGCACCGGGGAGCTGTTTTTT. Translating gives CASKGTLSRTGELFF.